This passage covers 28 T cell receptor beta chains from one sample sequenced in a study of T cells in Graves' hyperthyroidism and ophthalmopathy. It was RNA transcripts that yielded the amplified TCR beta CDR3 regions. When the TCR CDR3 underwent first-round RT-PCR, the HTBI primer set was used. TCRdb re-called the multiplex PCR reads through MiXCR, storing one row per CDR3 protein. This sample yields fewer than 450,000 distinct CDR3 sequences, of which about 18% are seen a single time; roughly two fifths belongs to the top ten. The specimen sequenced was blood. Every receptor here comes from a man aged 18 to 29 with Graves' ophthalmopathy.

This clonotype was picked up many times. The chain couples TRBV28 to TRBJ1-1; perhaps TRBD1 as D (6 bases). This CDR3 is built from 11 residues. CDR1 and CDR2 from the germline V gene are MDHEN and SYDVKM. The germline V and J ends were trimmed by 5 bases and 8 bases, with 9 bases remaining between them. The CDR3 DNA reads TGTGCCAGCAGTCCCGACAGGGAAGCTTTCTTT. Amino acid sequence: CASSPDREAFF.

This clonotype was observed a handful of times. Compared with germline, one end of the junction differs, possibly owing to a read error. The rearrangement joins TRBV9 to TRBJ1-2; TRBD1 aligns across 8 bases. Germline loops: CDR1 SGDLS, CDR2 YYNGEE. The CDR3 is made up of 16 amino acids. CDR3 in DNA: TGTGCCAGCAGCGTAGGCCGACAGGGGATGGGCTATGACTACACCTTC. As protein: CASSVGRQGMGYDYTF.

The rearrangement uses TRBV29-1 and TRBJ2-7, with D perhaps given as TRBD1 or TRBD2 (6 bases each). CDR3 length: 13 residues. V gave up 3 bases and J gave up 1 base, with 10 bases separating them. Germline CDR1 is SQVTM and CDR2 is ANQGSEA. The DNA of the CDR3 is TGCAGCGTTGAGCGGGACAATTCCTACGAGCAGTACTTC. Protein sequence: CSVERDNSYEQYF.

This clonotype was picked up many times. The genes are TRBV18 and TRBJ1-5; D is unclear. The CDR3 has 13 residues. V gave up 6 bases and J gave up 4 bases, with 10 bases separating them. CDR1 is KGHSH and CDR2 is LQKENI in the germline V gene. CDR3 loop: CASSASGNQPQHF. CDR3 DNA: TGTGCCAGCTCCGCTAGTGGAAATCAGCCCCAGCATTTT.

This clonotype was recorded many times. This rearrangement joins TRBV27 to TRBJ2-7, with 9 nucleotides matching TRBD1. With 5 bases clipped from V and 2 bases from J, the junction kept 4 bases outside the gene matches. CDR1 and CDR2 (germline): MNHEY, SMNVEV (reference sequence). The CDR3 runs to 14 residues. This chain's CDR3 is CASSIQGATYEQYF. The CDR3 bases are TGTGCCAGCAGTATACAGGGGGCAACCTACGAGCAGTACTTC.

The gene calls are TRBV20-1 and TRBJ2-7, with 11 bases that match TRBD2. The CDR3 is 16 residues long. Germline assignment: CDR1 DFQATT and CDR2 SNEGSKA (reference sequence). V trimming: 0 bases; J trimming: 0 bases; junction bases outside the gene matches: 4. The chain's CDR3 is CSARDFSGGVSYEQYF. CDR3 sequence (DNA): TGCAGTGCTAGAGACTTTAGCGGGGGGGTCTCCTACGAGCAGTACTTC.

CDR3: CSAREPGWDNSPLHF. Written as DNA, the CDR3 is TGCAGTGCTAGAGAACCAGGTTGGGATAATTCACCCCTCCACTTT. This sequence joins TRBV20-1 and TRBJ1-6; D remains ambiguous. With 0 bases removed from V and 5 bases from J, the gap between germline ends came to 11 bases. This CDR3 is 15 amino acids long. The germline V gene encodes CDR1 DFQATT and CDR2 SNEGSKA (reference sequence).

Ten or more counts support this clonotype. The rearrangement uses TRBV10-3 and TRBJ1-1; 8 nucleotides line up with TRBD1. Per germline, CDR1 ENHRY and CDR2 SYGVKD. V was clipped by 2 bases and J by 3 bases; unmatched bases: 5. This CDR3 is 15 amino acids long. CDR3 protein: CAISENGQGYTEAFF. The CDR3 coding sequence is TGTGCCATCAGTGAGAACGGACAGGGCTACACTGAAGCTTTCTTT.

This clonotype was observed a few times. The chain couples TRBV5-1 to TRBJ1-2; D may be TRBD1 (6 bases). Germline V CDR1 and CDR2: SGHRS, YFSETQ. This CDR3 region has 15 residues. V lost 2 bases, J lost 4 bases, and 15 bases lay in between. CDR3: CASSFTNRDTYGYTF. The CDR3 DNA reads TGCGCCAGCAGCTTCACCAATAGGGACACCTATGGCTACACCTTC.

Only a few counts were recorded for this clonotype. The gene calls are TRBV2 and TRBJ2-4; 8 nucleotides align to TRBD1. V lost 10 bases and J lost 4; bases outside the gene matches: 15. This CDR3 has 16 amino acids. Germline CDR1 and CDR2: SNHLY and FYNNEI. CDR3 DNA: TGTGCCACCCTGAAGGGGCTGGACAGGGCGAAAAACATTCAGTACTTC. Its protein is CATLKGLDRAKNIQYF.

Many counts were recorded for this clonotype. The CDR3 sequence: CASSQTGVNTDTQYF. The CDR3 nucleotides are TGTGCCAGCAGCCAAACAGGGGTAAACACAGATACGCAGTATTTT. The gene calls are TRBV7-3 and TRBJ2-3; TRBD1 matches 7 bases. CDR3 length equals 15 residues. Per the germline V gene, CDR1 is SGHTA and CDR2 is FQGTGA. The V segment lost 5 bases and the J segment 2 bases; nucleotides outside the gene matches: 7.

The J gene is TRBJ2-3, the V gene TRBV18; 7 bases line up with TRBD1. Germline V CDR1 and CDR2: KGHSH, LQKENI. This CDR3 region has 16 residues. V shed 3 bases and J 0 bases; nucleotides not matched to a gene: 6. CDR3 bases: TGTGCCAGCTCACCGTGGGACAGCACTAGCACAGATACGCAGTATTTT. Amino acid sequence: CASSPWDSTSTDTQYF.

The chain links TRBV12-3 or TRBV12-4 to TRBJ1-3, with D perhaps matching TRBD1 (6 bases). CDR3 length equals 16 residues. Trimming left V 6 bases short and J 0 bases short, with 15 bases between. The CDR3 DNA follows: TGTGCCAGCAGATGGGGACACCTGAGCTCTGGAAACACCATATATTTT. It encodes CASRWGHLSSGNTIYF.

The rearrangement links TRBV5-1 to TRBJ1-6; tentatively, D is TRBD1 (5 bases). The V and J ends lost 7 bases and 6 bases respectively, with 14 bases between them. CDR1 is SGHRS, CDR2 YFSETQ, per germline. CDR3 length: 14 amino acids. CDR3 sequence (DNA): TGCGCCAGCCGTGACGGGGCCGTTAATTCACCCCTCCACTTT. It is translated as CASRDGAVNSPLHF.

This clonotype was counted a single time. The chain uses TRBV30 and TRBJ2-3, with a possible D match to TRBD1 (5 bases). The CDR3 is made up of 15 amino acids. The V end lost 0 bases, the J end lost 0 bases, and 10 bases lay between the germline ends. Germline CDR1 is GTSNPN and CDR2 is SVGIG (reference sequence). The CDR3, as DNA: TGTGCCTGGAGTGTACCGTACAGGAGCACAGATACGCAGTATTTT. It specifies CAWSVPYRSTDTQYF. Full variable domain (remainder filled in from reference TRBV30 and TRBJ2-3): SQTIHQWPATLVQPVGSPLSLECTVEGTSNPNLYWYRQAAGRGLQLLFYSVGIGQISSEVPQNLSASRPQDRQFILSSKKLLLSDSGFYLCAWSVPYRSTDTQYFGPGTRLTVL.

Concerning this clonotype itself: A much larger clone is a single base away; this may be a read error. The genes are TRBV7-3 and TRBJ1-5; no definite D call. This CDR3 region has 15 residues. CDR1 SGHTA and CDR2 FQGTGA come from the germline V gene. The DNA of the CDR3 is TGTGCCAGCGGCTTAAGGGCCGGTGACAATCAGCCCCAGCATTTT. Its translation: CASGLRAGDNQPQHF.

This clonotype was detected only a few times. The chain joins TRBV18 to TRBJ2-7; 7 bases line up with TRBD1. The CDR3 consists of 14 residues. With 5 bases clipped from V and 3 bases from J, the junction kept 7 bases outside the gene matches. Germline V gene data show CDR1 as KGHSH and CDR2 as LQKENI. The CDR3 region is CASSEPGQYYEQYF. The CDR3 nucleotides read TGTGCCAGCTCAGAACCGGGACAGTACTACGAGCAGTACTTC.

Many counts were recorded for this clonotype. V and J are TRBV3-1 and TRBJ1-2; no reliable D call. There are 14 residues in the CDR3. With 5 bases removed from V and 2 bases from J, the gap between germline ends came to 12 bases. Germline CDR1 is LGHDT and CDR2 is YNNKEL (reference sequence). The CDR3 DNA reads TGTGCCAGCAGCGCGACCAGATTCAACTATGGCTACACCTTC. Amino acid sequence: CASSATRFNYGYTF.

For this clonotype: A much larger clone lies a single base off, so this may be a read error. This CDR3 is CASSFAESEQFF. CDR3 sequence (DNA): TGCGCCAGCAGCTTCGCCGAGAGCGAGCAGTTCTTC. V gene TRBV5-1 combines with J gene TRBJ2-1; D is undetermined. V lost 2 bases to trimming and J lost 10 bases, with 10 bases between them. The germline V gene encodes CDR1 SGHRS and CDR2 YFSETQ. The CDR3 extends over 12 amino acids.

The chain uses TRBV4-2 and TRBJ1-6; D uncertain. V lost 7 bases, J lost 10 bases, and 20 bases lay in between. Looked up from germline, CDR1 is LGHNA and CDR2 is YNFKEQ. This CDR3 is built from 15 residues. CDR3 amino acids: CASNPGSGSRSPLHF. As DNA, the CDR3 is TGTGCCAGCAACCCGGGCTCCGGAAGTAGGTCACCCCTCCACTTT.

This clonotype was observed a handful of times. The chain recombines TRBV6-1 with TRBJ2-1; no firm D call. The ends were cut back, 8 bases at V and 2 bases at J, with 10 bases in the middle. The CDR3 runs to 13 residues. Germline assignment: CDR1 MNHNS and CDR2 SASEGT. Written as DNA, the CDR3 is TGTGCCAGCCTCTTCAAAACCTACAATGAGCAGTTCTTC. Translated, it gives CASLFKTYNEQFF.

This clonotype was detected many times. This chain links TRBV3-1 with TRBJ1-3; possible D gene TRBD1, 6 bases. There are 15 residues in the CDR3. V gave up 5 bases and J gave up 2 bases, with 13 bases separating them. Germline V gives CDR1 LGHDT, CDR2 YNNKEL (reference sequence). The CDR3 spells CASSYVEGAGNTIYF. CDR3 nucleotide sequence: TGTGCCAGCAGCTACGTAGAGGGGGCTGGAAACACCATATATTTT.

This clonotype was observed many times. V is TRBV6-1 and J is TRBJ2-7, with 9 bases matching TRBD1. V was pared by 5 bases and J by 2 bases, with 10 bases of the junction left unmatched. The CDR3 contains 16 residues. Germline CDR1 reads MNHNS; CDR2 reads SASEGT. The CDR3 is CASSTDWGQGPYEQYF. The CDR3 DNA reads as TGTGCCAGCAGTACCGATTGGGGACAGGGACCCTACGAGCAGTACTTC.

Many counts were recorded for this clonotype. V usage is TRBV11-2 and J usage is TRBJ2-1; 7 bases fit TRBD2. The J segment lost 6 bases and the V segment lost 5 bases, leaving 10 bases of the junction unmatched. Germline CDR1 reads SGHAT; CDR2 reads FQNNGV. The CDR3 extends over 15 amino acids. CDR3 DNA: TGTGCCAGCAGCGTGAGCGGGGAGTGGGTCAATGAGCAGTTCTTC. As protein: CASSVSGEWVNEQFF.

The chain employs TRBV29-1 and TRBJ2-3; 7 bases are a match to TRBD1. J gave up 0 bases and V 6 bases, and 15 bases lay outside the gene matches. The CDR3 totals 17 residues. Germline V lookup: CDR1 SQVTM, CDR2 ANQGSEA. CDR3 sequence (DNA): TGCAGCGTCGAGGGGACAGCAATAAGGAAAAGCACAGATACGCAGTATTTT. This gives the protein CSVEGTAIRKSTDTQYF.

This clonotype appeared a few times. V usage is TRBV19 and J usage is TRBJ1-2; TRBD1 agrees at 11 bases. V trimming: 3 bases; J trimming: 6 bases; junction bases outside the gene matches: 9. CDR3 length: 16 amino acids. Germline V gene sequence: CDR1 LNHDA, CDR2 SQIVND (reference sequence). CDR3 nucleotides: TGTGCCAGTAGTATGGCAACTGGACAGGGGGCTAATGGCTACACCTTC. This codes for CASSMATGQGANGYTF.

This clonotype was seen only a few times. This chain links TRBV12-3 or TRBV12-4 with TRBJ2-6; D unresolved. Trimming took 5 bases from V and 0 from J, leaving 8 bases between them. The length of the CDR3 is 15 residues. This CDR3 reads CASSRWSSGANVLTF. CDR3 DNA: TGTGCCAGCAGTAGATGGTCCTCTGGGGCCAACGTCCTGACTTTC.

This clonotype was counted only a few times. The CDR3 loop reads CASSQASANTGELFF. The CDR3 DNA sequence: TGTGCCAGCAGCCAAGCTAGCGCAAACACCGGGGAGCTGTTTTTT. V usage is TRBV14 and J usage is TRBJ2-2; TRBD2 is a possible D gene (6 bases). The CDR3 is 15 amino acids. The V end was cut by 1 base, the J end by 2 bases, with 8 bases between. Germline V CDR1 and CDR2: SGHDN, FVKESK.